A single sample is the source of the 7 T cell receptor beta chains below, sequenced in a study of cytomegalovirus exposure and HLA in healthy donors. It was with 60 Vbeta and 13 Jbeta primers that the PCR ran. Assay: immunoSEQ multiplex PCR; the TCRdb copy retains only in-frame clones and omits some. Of about 110,000 clones listed, approximately 70% are singletons. Sequencing input: PBMCs. Receptor source: a man aged 35-49 years in good health and CMV-seronegative.

This clone was detected a few times. V usage is TRBV10-3 and J usage is TRBJ2-3; 8 nucleotides line up with TRBD2. Germline V gene lookup returns CDR1 ENHRY and CDR2 SYGVKD. V shed 5 bases, J shed 2 bases, and the junction held 6 bases outside the gene matches. The CDR3 has 15 residues. The CDR3 loop reads CAISPGLADTDTQYF. For the CDR3, the DNA is TGTGCCATCAGTCCAGGACTAGCTGACACAGATACGCAGTATTTT.

The V gene is TRBV10-3, the J gene TRBJ2-4, with 8 bases identical to TRBD2. The junction had 10 bases not matched to a gene; V was cut back by 5 bases and J by 4 bases. This CDR3 contains 16 residues. Germline V lookup: CDR1 ENHRY, CDR2 SYGVKD. CDR3 residues: CAISTITGTSKNIQYF. CDR3 in DNA: TGTGCCATCAGTACCATAACCGGGACTAGTAAAAACATTCAGTACTTC.

The V and J genes are TRBV4-3 and TRBJ1-1; 7 nucleotides match TRBD1. V lost 0 bases, J lost 1 base, and 5 bases stayed unmatched. The V gene's germline CDR1 is LGHNA and CDR2 YSLEER. The CDR3 has 16 amino acids. CDR3 nucleotides: TGCGCCAGCAGCCAAGATCGACACAGGGGGAACACTGAAGCTTTCTTT. Translating it yields CASSQDRHRGNTEAFF.

This clone was counted between two and nine times. The V gene is TRBV4-3, the J gene TRBJ2-5, with D possibly matching TRBD2 (6 bases). Germline V lookup: CDR1 LGHNA, CDR2 YSLEER. V dropped 2 bases and J dropped 7 bases, with 23 bases sitting between them. The CDR3 extends over 17 amino acids. The chain's CDR3 is CASSQSLSGGLGWTQYF. For the CDR3, the DNA is TGCGCCAGCAGCCAATCCCTGTCCGGGGGTTTAGGGTGGACCCAGTACTTC.

The sample holds a few counts of this clone. V usage is TRBV25-1 and J usage is TRBJ2-7; D may be TRBD2 (5 bases). V was shortened by 3 bases and J by 5 bases, with 14 bases between the two germline ends. From germline, CDR1 is MGHDK and CDR2 SYGVNS. The CDR3 is 14 residues long. CDR3 DNA: TGTGCCAGCAGTGATTTAAGAGGGTCCCACGAGCAGTACTTC. Amino acid sequence: CASSDLRGSHEQYF.

This clone was detected only a few times. The rearrangement uses TRBV5-1 and TRBJ1-1; tentatively, D is TRBD1 (6 bases). V lost 0 bases to trimming and J lost 7 bases, with 13 bases between them. Germline-derived CDR1 and CDR2 are SGHRS and YFSETQ. The CDR3 runs 14 residues. The CDR3 loop reads CASSLGQGSSEAFF. The CDR3 region has the DNA TGCGCCAGCAGCTTGGGTCAGGGGAGTAGTGAAGCTTTCTTT.

The chain combines TRBV2 with TRBJ1-1; TRBD1 might be the D (6 bases). The CDR3 totals 13 residues. Trimming stripped 7 bases from V and 2 bases from J, with 11 bases between. Germline V gene sequence: CDR1 SNHLY, CDR2 FYNNEI. CDR3 DNA: TGTGCCAGCACGTCGGACAGCAACACTGAAGCTTTCTTT. Encoded protein: CASTSDSNTEAFF.